Listed here are 18 T cell receptor beta chains from one sample, sequenced in a study of lymphopenia after photon versus proton radiotherapy. The repertoire was sequenced with immunoSEQ multiplex PCR; TCRdb's copy has only in-frame clones and lacks some. The table shows around 25,000 clones, with over 65% occurring only once. The material was peripheral blood, obtained from a patient treated with photon-based radiotherapy. Receptors were obtained from a man aged 35-49 years with gastric cancer.

This rearrangement joins TRBV7-9 to TRBJ1-1, with D maybe TRBD1 (6 bases). Germline-derived CDR1 and CDR2 are SEHNR and FQNEAQ (reference sequence). CDR3 length: 15 residues. Trimming shortened V by 0 bases and J by 5 bases, and 13 bases separated the two germline ends. The CDR3 coding sequence is TGTGCCAGCAGCTTAGCGCAAGGGGGTTGGACTGAAGCTTTCTTT. Encoded protein: CASSLAQGGWTEAFF.

This sequence joins TRBV7-9 and TRBJ1-3; 9 bases are shared with TRBD1. CDR1 SEHNR and CDR2 FQNEAQ come from the germline V gene (reference sequence). This CDR3 spans 13 amino acids. V was pared by 5 bases and J by 6 bases, with 2 bases of the junction left unmatched. CDR3 loop: CASSPQGANTIYF. The DNA of the CDR3 is TGTGCCAGCAGCCCACAGGGGGCAAACACCATATATTTT. Based on the CDR3 plus reference TRBV7-9 and TRBJ1-3, the full variable domain is DTGVSQNPRHKITKRGQNVTFRCDPISEHNRLYWYRQTLGQGPEFLTYFQNEAQLEKSRLLSDRFSAERPKGSFSTLEIQRTEQGDSAMYLCASSPQGANTIYFGEGSWLTVV.

The chain carries TRBV19 and TRBJ2-7; possibly TRBD1 for D (5 bases). Germline V gene sequence: CDR1 LNHDA, CDR2 SQIVND (reference sequence). This CDR3 comprises 14 residues. V dropped 9 bases and J dropped 6 bases, with 21 bases sitting between them. In nucleotides, the CDR3 is TGTGCCAGCCGTGGGCCAGGGCTGTTCGGCGAGCAGTACTTC. This codes for CASRGPGLFGEQYF.

This rearrangement joins TRBV18 to TRBJ2-1; maybe TRBD1 (6 bases). The V gene lost 1 base and the J gene lost 6 bases, with 16 bases spanning the gap. Per the germline V gene, CDR1 is KGHSH and CDR2 is LQKENI. The CDR3 covers 16 residues. The CDR3 spells CASSPRGPLVGNEQFF. CDR3 sequence (DNA): TGTGCCAGCTCACCACGGGGGCCCCTAGTTGGCAATGAGCAGTTCTTC. The entire variable domain, with the rest obtained from reference TRBV18 and TRBJ2-1, is as follows: NAGVMQNPRHLVRRRGQEARLRCSPMKGHSHVYWYRQLPEEGLKFMVYLQKENIIDESGMPKERFSAEFPKEGPSILRIQQVVRGDSAAYFCASSPRGPLVGNEQFFGPGTRLTVL.

J is TRBJ2-2 and V is TRBV5-5; no definite D call. V was shortened by 0 bases and J by 8 bases, with 5 bases between the two germline ends. Germline V gives CDR1 SGHKS, CDR2 YYEKEE (reference sequence). The CDR3 runs to 12 residues. The CDR3 loop is CASSLDVGELFF. The CDR3 DNA is TGTGCCAGCAGCTTGGATGTGGGGGAGCTGTTTTTT.

This clone showed up just a few times. The V and J genes are TRBV5-1 and TRBJ2-7; D not certain. CDR1 is SGHRS and CDR2 is YFSETQ in the germline V gene. V shed 0 bases and J shed 0 bases, with 7 bases lying between them. CDR3 length: 14 amino acids. The CDR3 DNA reads as TGCGCCAGCAGCTTGGATCCATCCTCCTACGAGCAGTACTTC. Amino acids: CASSLDPSSYEQYF.

The chain employs TRBV19 and TRBJ2-3; D may be TRBD1 or TRBD2 (5 bases each). CDR1 and CDR2 (germline): LNHDA, SQIVND (reference sequence). The V end was cut by 3 bases, the J end by 4 bases, with 17 bases between. CDR3 length: 16 amino acids. CDR3 sequence reads: CASSIRGVGAADTQYF. The CDR3 DNA reads TGTGCCAGTAGTATCAGAGGGGTAGGGGCGGCAGATACGCAGTATTTT.

The chain recombines TRBV10-3 with TRBJ1-2; 11 nucleotides align to TRBD1. Germline V CDR1 and CDR2: ENHRY, SYGVKD. There are 15 residues in the CDR3. V gave up 4 bases and J gave up 3 bases; unmatched junction bases: 4. CDR3 in amino acids: CAISAPGQGDYGYTF. DNA of the CDR3: TGTGCCATCAGTGCTCCGGGACAGGGGGACTATGGCTACACCTTC.

There are a few counts of this clone. The V and J genes are TRBV5-1 and TRBJ2-2; D is ambiguous. V lost 1 base, J lost 3 bases, and 7 bases lay in between. The germline V gene encodes CDR1 SGHRS and CDR2 YFSETQ. The CDR3 extends over 14 amino acids. The chain's CDR3 is CASSLQDYTGELFF. Here the CDR3 DNA reads TGCGCCAGCAGCTTGCAAGATTACACCGGGGAGCTGTTTTTT.

The J gene is TRBJ2-7, the V gene TRBV7-2; D is perhaps TRBD1 (6 bases). The CDR3 length is 14 residues. V lost 0 bases, J lost 0 bases, and 6 bases lay in between. Germline CDR1 SGHTA, CDR2 FQGNSA. CDR3 sequence reads: CASSLAGGSYEQYF. CDR3 nucleotides: TGTGCCAGCAGCTTAGCAGGGGGCTCCTACGAGCAGTACTTC.

This chain links TRBV2 with TRBJ1-1; D perhaps matches TRBD1 (5 bases). The CDR3 is 14 residues long. The V gene lost 8 bases and the J gene lost 5 bases, with 18 bases spanning the gap. Germline CDR1 reads SNHLY; CDR2 reads FYNNEI. Written as DNA, the CDR3 is TGTGCCAGCTCCGGGCCCCAGGGCGGTACTGAAGCTTTCTTT. Amino acids: CASSGPQGGTEAFF.

V and J are TRBV27 and TRBJ1-6; 7 nucleotides align to TRBD1. The J segment lost 9 bases and the V segment lost 3 bases, leaving 8 bases of the junction unmatched. The CDR3 has 15 amino acids. The germline CDR1 and CDR2 sequences are MNHEY and SMNVEV (reference sequence). Written as DNA, the CDR3 is TGTGCCAGCAGTTTGGGACAGTGGGTAGCTTCACCCCTCCACTTT. Translation: CASSLGQWVASPLHF.

This clone was observed once. V usage is TRBV7-7 and J usage is TRBJ2-3; TRBD2 might be the D (6 bases). The CDR3 totals 13 residues. V was clipped by 4 bases and J by 3 bases, with 8 bases between them. Germline V gene data show CDR1 as SSHAT and CDR2 as FNYEAQ (reference sequence). This CDR3 reads CASSYRETDTQYF. The CDR3 DNA follows: TGTGCCAGCAGCTACCGGGAGACAGATACGCAGTATTTT.

The chain employs TRBV7-2 and TRBJ2-3, with D perhaps matching TRBD2 (6 bases). Per the germline V gene, CDR1 is SGHTA and CDR2 is FQGNSA. Trimming shortened V by 7 bases and J by 4 bases, and 21 bases separated the two germline ends. The CDR3 is 16 amino acids. The CDR3 here is CASKKVGGVVPDTQYF. Written as DNA, the CDR3 is TGTGCCAGCAAAAAAGTCGGCGGGGTCGTGCCAGATACGCAGTATTTT.

This clone was detected a few times. This rearrangement joins TRBV19 to TRBJ2-7; possible D gene TRBD1, 6 bases. The CDR3 consists of 14 residues. With 5 bases removed from V and 2 bases from J, the gap between germline ends came to 13 bases. Germline V gene sequence: CDR1 LNHDA, CDR2 SQIVND (reference sequence). The CDR3 is CASSLPGQPYEQYF. The CDR3 DNA follows: TGTGCCAGTAGTCTCCCCGGACAGCCCTACGAGCAGTACTTC.

The chain uses TRBV6-5 and TRBJ2-7, with D perhaps TRBD2 (6 bases). Deletions cut 8 bases from V and 7 bases from J, with 15 bases between. The CDR3 has 12 residues. Germline CDR1 MNHEY, CDR2 SVGAGI. The CDR3 nucleotides are TGTGCCAGCTCCAGGGCGGGGAGTGAGCAGTACTTC. It translates to CASSRAGSEQYF.

The sample holds one count of this clone. This sequence joins TRBV2 and TRBJ1-4; 8 nucleotides align to TRBD1. Looked up from germline, CDR1 is SNHLY and CDR2 is FYNNEI. This CDR3 is 14 amino acids long. Trimming at V came to 6 bases and at J to 8 bases, leaving 8 bases not matched to a gene. Here the CDR3 reads CASRRDRSEEKLFF. The CDR3 DNA follows: TGTGCCAGCAGGAGGGACAGGTCAGAAGAAAAACTGTTTTTT.

This clone appeared a single time. The CDR3 nucleotides are TGTGCCATCAGTGTATACGACCGGGCCCAATCCCACGAGCAGTACTTC. Residues: CAISVYDRAQSHEQYF. The chain links TRBV10-3 to TRBJ2-7; D is undetermined. Germline-derived CDR1 and CDR2 are ENHRY and SYGVKD. The CDR3 loop spans 16 amino acids. Trimming took 4 bases from V and 5 from J, leaving 21 bases between them.